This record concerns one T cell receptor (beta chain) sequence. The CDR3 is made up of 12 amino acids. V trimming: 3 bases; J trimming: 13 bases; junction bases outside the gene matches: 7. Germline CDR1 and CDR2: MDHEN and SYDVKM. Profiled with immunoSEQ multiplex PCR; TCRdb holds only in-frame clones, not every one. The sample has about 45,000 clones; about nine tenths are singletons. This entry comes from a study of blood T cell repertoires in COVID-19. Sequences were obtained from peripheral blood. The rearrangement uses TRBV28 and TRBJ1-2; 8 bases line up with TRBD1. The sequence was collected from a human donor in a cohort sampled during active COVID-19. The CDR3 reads CASSFPQGARTF. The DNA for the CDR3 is TGTGCCAGCAGTTTCCCCCAGGGGGCGCGCACCTTC.